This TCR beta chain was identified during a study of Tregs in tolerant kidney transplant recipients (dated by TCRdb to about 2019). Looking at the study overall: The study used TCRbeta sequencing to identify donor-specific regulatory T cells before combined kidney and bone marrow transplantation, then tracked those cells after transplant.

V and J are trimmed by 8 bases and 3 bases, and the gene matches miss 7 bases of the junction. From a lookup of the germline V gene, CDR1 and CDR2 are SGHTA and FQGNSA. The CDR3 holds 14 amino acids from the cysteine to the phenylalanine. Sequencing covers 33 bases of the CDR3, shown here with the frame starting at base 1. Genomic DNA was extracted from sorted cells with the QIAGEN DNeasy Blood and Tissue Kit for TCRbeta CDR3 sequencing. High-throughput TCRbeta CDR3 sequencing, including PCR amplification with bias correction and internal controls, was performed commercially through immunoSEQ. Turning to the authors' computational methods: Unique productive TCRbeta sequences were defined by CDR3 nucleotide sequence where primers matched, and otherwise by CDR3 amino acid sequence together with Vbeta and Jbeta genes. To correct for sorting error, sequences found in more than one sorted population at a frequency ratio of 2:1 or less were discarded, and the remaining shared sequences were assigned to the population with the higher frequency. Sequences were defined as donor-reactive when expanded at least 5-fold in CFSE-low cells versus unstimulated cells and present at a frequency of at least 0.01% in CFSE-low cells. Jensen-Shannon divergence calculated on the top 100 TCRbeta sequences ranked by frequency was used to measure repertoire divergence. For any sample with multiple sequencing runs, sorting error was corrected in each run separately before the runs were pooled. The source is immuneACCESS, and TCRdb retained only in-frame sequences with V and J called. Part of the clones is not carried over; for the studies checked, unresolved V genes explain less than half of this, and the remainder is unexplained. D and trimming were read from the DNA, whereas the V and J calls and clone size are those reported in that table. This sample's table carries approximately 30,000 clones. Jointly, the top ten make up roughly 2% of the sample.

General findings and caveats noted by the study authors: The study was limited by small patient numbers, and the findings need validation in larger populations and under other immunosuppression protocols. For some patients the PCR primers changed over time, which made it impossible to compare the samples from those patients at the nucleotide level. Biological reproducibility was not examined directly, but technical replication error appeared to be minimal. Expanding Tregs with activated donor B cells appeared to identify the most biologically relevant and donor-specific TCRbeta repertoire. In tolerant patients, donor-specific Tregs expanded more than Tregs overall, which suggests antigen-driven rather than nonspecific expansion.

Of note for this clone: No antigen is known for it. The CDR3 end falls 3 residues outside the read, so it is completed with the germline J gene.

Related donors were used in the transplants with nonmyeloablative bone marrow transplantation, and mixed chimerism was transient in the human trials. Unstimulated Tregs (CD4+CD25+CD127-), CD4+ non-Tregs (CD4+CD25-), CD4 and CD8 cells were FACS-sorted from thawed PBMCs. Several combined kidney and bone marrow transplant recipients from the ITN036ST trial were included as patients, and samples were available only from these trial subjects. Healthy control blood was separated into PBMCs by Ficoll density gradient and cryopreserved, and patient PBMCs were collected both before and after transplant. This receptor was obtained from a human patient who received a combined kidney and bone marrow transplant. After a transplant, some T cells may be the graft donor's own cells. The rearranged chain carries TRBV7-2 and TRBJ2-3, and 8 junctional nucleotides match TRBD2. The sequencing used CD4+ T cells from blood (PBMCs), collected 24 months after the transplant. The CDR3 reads CASQPGTRTDTQYF. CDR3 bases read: TGTGCCAGCCAGCCCGGGACTAGAACAGATACG.